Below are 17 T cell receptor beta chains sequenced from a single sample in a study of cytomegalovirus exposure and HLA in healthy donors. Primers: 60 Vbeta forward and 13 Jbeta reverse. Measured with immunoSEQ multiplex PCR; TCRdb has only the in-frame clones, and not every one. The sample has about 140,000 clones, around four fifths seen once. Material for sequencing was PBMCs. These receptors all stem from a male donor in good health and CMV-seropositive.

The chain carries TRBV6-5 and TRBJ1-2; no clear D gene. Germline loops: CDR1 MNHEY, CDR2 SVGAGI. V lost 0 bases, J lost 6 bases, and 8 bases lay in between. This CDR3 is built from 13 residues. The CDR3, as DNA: TGTGCCAGCAGTTACTCCCGGGATGATGGCTACACCTTC. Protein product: CASSYSRDDGYTF.

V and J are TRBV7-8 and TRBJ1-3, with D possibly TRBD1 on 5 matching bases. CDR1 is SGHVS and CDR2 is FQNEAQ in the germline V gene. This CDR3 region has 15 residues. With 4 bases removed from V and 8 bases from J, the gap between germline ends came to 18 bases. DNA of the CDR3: TGTGCCAGCAGCTCACTAGCCCCGGGGGGACACACCATATATTTT. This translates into CASSSLAPGGHTIYF.

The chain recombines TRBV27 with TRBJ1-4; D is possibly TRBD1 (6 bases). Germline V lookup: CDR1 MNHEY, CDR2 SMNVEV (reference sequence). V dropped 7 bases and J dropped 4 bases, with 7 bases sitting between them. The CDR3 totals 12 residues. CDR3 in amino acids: CASKGGNEKLFF. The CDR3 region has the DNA TGTGCCAGCAAAGGGGGTAATGAAAAACTGTTTTTT. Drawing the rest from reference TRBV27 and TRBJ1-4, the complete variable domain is EAQVTQNPRYLITVTGKKLTVTCSQNMNHEYMSWYRQDPGLGLRQIYYSMNVEVTDKGDVPEGYKVSRKEKRNFPLILESPSPNQTSLYFCASKGGNEKLFFGSGTQLSVL.

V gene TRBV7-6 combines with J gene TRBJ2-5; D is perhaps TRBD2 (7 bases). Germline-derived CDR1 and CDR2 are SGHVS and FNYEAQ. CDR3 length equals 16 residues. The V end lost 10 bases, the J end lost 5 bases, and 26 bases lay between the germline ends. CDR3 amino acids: CATARGATRPIETQYF. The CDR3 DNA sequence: TGTGCCACAGCCCGGGGGGCCACACGCCCTATTGAGACCCAGTACTTC.

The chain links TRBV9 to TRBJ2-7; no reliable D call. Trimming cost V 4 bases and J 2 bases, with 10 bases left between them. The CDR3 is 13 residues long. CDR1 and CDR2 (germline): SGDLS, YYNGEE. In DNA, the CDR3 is TGTGCCAGCAGCCATTCTACTACCTACGAGCAGTACTTC. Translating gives CASSHSTTYEQYF.

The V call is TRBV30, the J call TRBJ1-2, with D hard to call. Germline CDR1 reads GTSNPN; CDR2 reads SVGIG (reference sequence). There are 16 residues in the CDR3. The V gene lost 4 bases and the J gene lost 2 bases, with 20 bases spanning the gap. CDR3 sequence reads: CAWIEDTPRKNYGYTF. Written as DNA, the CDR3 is TGTGCCTGGATAGAAGACACCCCCCGCAAGAACTATGGCTACACCTTC.

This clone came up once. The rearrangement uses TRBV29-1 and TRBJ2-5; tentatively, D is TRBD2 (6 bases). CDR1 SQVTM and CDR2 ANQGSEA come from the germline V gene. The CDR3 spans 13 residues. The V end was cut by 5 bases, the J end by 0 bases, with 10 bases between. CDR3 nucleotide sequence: TGCAGCGTTAGGACTATTAACCAAGAGACCCAGTACTTC. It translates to CSVRTINQETQYF.

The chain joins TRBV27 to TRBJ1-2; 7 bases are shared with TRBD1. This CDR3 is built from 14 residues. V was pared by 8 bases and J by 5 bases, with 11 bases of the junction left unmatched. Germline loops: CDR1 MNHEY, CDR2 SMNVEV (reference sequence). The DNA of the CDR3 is TGTGCCAGCTCCCGGACAGGTGGGGGGTATGGCTACACCTTC. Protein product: CASSRTGGGYGYTF.

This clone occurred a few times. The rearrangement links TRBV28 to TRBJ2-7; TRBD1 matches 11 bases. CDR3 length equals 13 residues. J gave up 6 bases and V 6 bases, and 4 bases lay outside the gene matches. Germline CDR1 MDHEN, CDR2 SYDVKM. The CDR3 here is CASRLGTGGEQYF. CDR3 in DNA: TGTGCCAGCAGGCTCGGGACAGGGGGCGAGCAGTACTTC.

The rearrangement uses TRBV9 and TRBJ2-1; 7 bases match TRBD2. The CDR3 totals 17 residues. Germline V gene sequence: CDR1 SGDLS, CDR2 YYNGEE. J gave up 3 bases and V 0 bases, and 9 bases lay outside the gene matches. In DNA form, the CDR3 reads TGTGCCAGCAGCGTAGGGGTGGGGGGGTCCAACTACAATGAGCAGTTCTTC. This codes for CASSVGVGGSNYNEQFF.

DNA of the CDR3: TGTGCCAGCAGCCTAGGACGTCCCGGGACAGGGGTGCTAACCTACGAGCAGTACTTC. It codes for CASSLGRPGTGVLTYEQYF. V and J are TRBV28 and TRBJ2-7; 10 nucleotides align to TRBD1. The CDR3 has 19 amino acids. V gave up 6 bases and J gave up 2 bases; unmatched junction bases: 19. The V gene's germline CDR1 is MDHEN and CDR2 SYDVKM.

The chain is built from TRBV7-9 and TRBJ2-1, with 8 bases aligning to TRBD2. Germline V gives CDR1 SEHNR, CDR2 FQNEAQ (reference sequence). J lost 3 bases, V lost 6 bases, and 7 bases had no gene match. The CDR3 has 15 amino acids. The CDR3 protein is CASSPSSGSYNEQFF. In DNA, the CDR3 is TGTGCCAGCAGTCCTAGCAGCGGGAGCTACAATGAGCAGTTCTTC. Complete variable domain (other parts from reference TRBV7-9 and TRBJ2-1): DTGVSQNPRHKITKRGQNVTFRCDPISEHNRLYWYRQTLGQGPEFLTYFQNEAQLEKSRLLSDRFSAERPKGSFSTLEIQRTEQGDSAMYLCASSPSSGSYNEQFFGPGTRLTVL.

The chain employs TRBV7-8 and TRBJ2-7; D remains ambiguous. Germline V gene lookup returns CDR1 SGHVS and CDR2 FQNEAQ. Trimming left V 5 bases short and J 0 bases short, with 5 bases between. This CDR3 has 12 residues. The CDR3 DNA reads TGTGCCAGCAGCCCGAGCTCCTACGAGCAGTACTTC. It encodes CASSPSSYEQYF.

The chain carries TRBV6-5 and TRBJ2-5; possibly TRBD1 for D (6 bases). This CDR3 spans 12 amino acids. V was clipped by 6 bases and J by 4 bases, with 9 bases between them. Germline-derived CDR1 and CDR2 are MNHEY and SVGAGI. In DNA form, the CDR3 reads TGTGCCAGCAGCCAGGGGTCAGAGACCCAGTACTTC. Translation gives CASSQGSETQYF.

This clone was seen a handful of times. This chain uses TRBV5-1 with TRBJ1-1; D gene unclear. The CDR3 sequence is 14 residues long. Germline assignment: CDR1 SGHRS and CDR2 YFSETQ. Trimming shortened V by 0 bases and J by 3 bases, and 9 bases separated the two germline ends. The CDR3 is CASSLGQVDTEAFF. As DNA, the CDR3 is TGCGCCAGCAGCTTGGGGCAGGTGGACACTGAAGCTTTCTTT.

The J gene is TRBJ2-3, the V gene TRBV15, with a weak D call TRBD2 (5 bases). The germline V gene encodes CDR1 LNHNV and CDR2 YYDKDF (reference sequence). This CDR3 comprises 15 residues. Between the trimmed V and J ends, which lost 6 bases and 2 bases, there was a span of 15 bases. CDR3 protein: CATSGLRISTDTQYF. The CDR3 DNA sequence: TGTGCCACCAGTGGACTCCGAATCTCCACAGATACGCAGTATTTT.

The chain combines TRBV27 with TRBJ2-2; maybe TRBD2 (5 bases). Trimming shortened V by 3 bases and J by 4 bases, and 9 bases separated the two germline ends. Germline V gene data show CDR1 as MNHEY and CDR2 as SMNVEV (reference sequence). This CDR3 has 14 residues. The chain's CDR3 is CASSFAGLTGELFF. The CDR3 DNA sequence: TGTGCCAGCAGTTTCGCGGGTCTCACCGGGGAGCTGTTTTTT.